A selection of T cell receptor beta chains follows, all from one sample in a study of T cell responses to AZD1222 COVID-19 vaccine. Here immunoSEQ multiplex PCR was the method, and the copy in TCRdb shows in-frame clones only, minus some. The sample yields some 90,000 clones, 89% seen once. The sequences come from peripheral blood, collected on day 0 of AZD1222 vaccination. These TCRs come from an adult in good health. The CDR3 runs from the conserved cysteine through the conserved F or W. The D gene is left open where the match is weak. Clone size appears in some rows only: once, few, many, or a class for an expanded clone.

j_gene | v_gene | abundance | d_gene | CDR3nt | CDR3aa
TRBJ1-3 | TRBV7-9 | - | TRBD1 | TGTGCCGTCTGGTCGACAGGGGGCTCCTCTGGAAACACCATATATTTT | CAVWSTGGSSGNTIYF
TRBJ2-3 | TRBV5-1 | - | TRBD1 | TGCGCCAGCAGGGGGACAGGGGGCCCAGATACGCAGTATTTT | CASRGTGGPDTQYF
TRBJ1-4 | TRBV7-8 | - | - | TGTGCCAGCAGCACATACAGGGTACCTAATGAAAAACTGTTTTTT | CASSTYRVPNEKLFF
TRBJ2-5 | TRBV5-1 | - | - | TGCGCCAGCAGCTTTGGGGGGGCCCAAGAGACCCAGTACTTC | CASSFGGAQETQYF
TRBJ2-7 | TRBV7-3 | - | - | TGTGCCAGCAGCTTAAGGGGTCAGACTAGCGAGCAGTACTTC | CASSLRGQTSEQYF
TRBJ1-2 | TRBV18 | once | TRBD1 | TGTGCCAGCTCACCTCCGTCGGACAGGGACTTCTACACCTTC | CASSPPSDRDFYTF
TRBJ2-2 | TRBV5-1 | - | TRBD2 | TGCGCCAGCAGGTTCGCTAGCGGGAGTTCGGGCACCGGGGAGCTGTTTTTT | CASRFASGSSGTGELFF
TRBJ1-1 | TRBV7-2 | - | - | TGTGCCAGCAGCCCCATTGGGGCTTTCTTT | CASSPIGAFF
TRBJ2-3 | TRBV11-2 | - | - | TGTGCCAGCAGCTTCCTCGGGATGGGGTATGCTAGCACAGATACGCAGTATTTT | CASSFLGMGYASTDTQYF
TRBJ1-4 | TRBV15 | - | TRBD1 | TGTGCCACCAGCAGAGGACAGGGACTCGCTAATGAAAAACTGTTTTTT | CATSRGQGLANEKLFF
TRBJ1-2 | TRBV10-3 | - | - | TGTGCCATCAGTGTTAATGGAGGTGGCTACACCTTC | CAISVNGGGYTF
TRBJ2-1 | TRBV6-5 | - | - | TGTGCCAGCACGAAGAGTTCCTACAATGAGCAGTTCTTC | CASTKSSYNEQFF
TRBJ2-1 | TRBV5-1 | - | - | TGCGCCAGCAGCTCGTCCGTGGGGTCAAGCTCCTACAATGGGCAGTTCTTC | CASSSSVGSSSYNGQFF
TRBJ1-4 | TRBV4-2 | - | TRBD1 | TGTGCCAGCAGCCCCGACGGACAGGGATATAATGAAAAACTGTTTTTT | CASSPDGQGYNEKLFF
TRBJ2-3 | TRBV7-3 | - | - | TGTGCCAGCAGCTTCTGGGGTAGCGCCACAGATACGCAGTATTTT | CASSFWGSATDTQYF
TRBJ2-1 | TRBV7-9 | - | - | TGTGCCAGCAGCGCTCTTAGGGGCGGCAATGAGCAGTTCTTC | CASSALRGGNEQFF
TRBJ2-7 | TRBV29-1 | - | TRBD1 | TGCAGCGTTTTTAGTACAGGGGGCTACGAGCAGTACTTC | CSVFSTGGYEQYF
TRBJ2-3 | TRBV27 | - | - | TGTGCCAGCAGTTTCTCGGGCGGTACGCAGTATTTT | CASSFSGGTQYF
TRBJ2-1 | TRBV30 | - | - | TGTGCCTGGAGCTCAACAGCAGGGTTTGAGGTGCACAATGAGCAGTTCTTC | CAWSSTAGFEVHNEQFF
TRBJ1-3 | TRBV27 | - | - | TGTGCCACCCCCGACGGCGACTCTGGAAACACCATATATTTT | CATPDGDSGNTIYF
TRBJ2-1 | TRBV7-6 | - | - | TGTGCCAGCAGCTTAGGGACCCAAATCCATGAGCAGTTCTTC | CASSLGTQIHEQFF
TRBJ1-2 | TRBV5-1 | once | - | TGCGCCAGCAGCTTGGGCCAGTACGACTACACCTTC | CASSLGQYDYTF
TRBJ2-7 | TRBV29-1 | - | - | TGCAGCGTTGATACCCAGGGGTCGTACGAGCAGTACTTC | CSVDTQGSYEQYF
TRBJ2-7 | TRBV6-5 | - | - | TGTGCCAGCAGGCCCGGACGGGCAAGCTCCTACGAGCAGTACTTC | CASRPGRASSYEQYF
TRBJ1-2 | TRBV5-1 | - | - | TGCGCCAGCAGCTTGGAAGGTGGGGCCGTCTATGGCTACACCTTC | CASSLEGGAVYGYTF
TRBJ2-7 | TRBV2 | - | - | TGTGCCAGCAGTGAGCGGAGATCTCGCAGGGTACTTTACGAGCAGTACTTC | CASSERRSRRVLYEQYF
TRBJ2-3 | TRBV5-1 | - | - | TGCGCCAGCAGCTTGTCAGCGGGCACAGATACGCAGTATTTT | CASSLSAGTDTQYF
TRBJ1-1 | TRBV27 | - | - | TGTGCCAGCAGGAAGGGTCTCACTGAAGCTTTCTTT | CASRKGLTEAFF
TRBJ1-1 | TRBV3-1/TRBV3-2 | - | - | TGTGCCAGCAGCCAGGTGACTGAAGCTTTCTTT | CASSQVTEAFF
TRBJ2-7 | TRBV18 | - | - | TGTGCCAGCTCACCAGGACCGAACGAGCAGTACTTC | CASSPGPNEQYF
TRBJ2-7 | TRBV19 | - | - | TGTGCCAGTAGTATCTTACTAGCAGGCGAGCAGTACTTC | CASSILLAGEQYF
TRBJ2-3 | TRBV10-3 | - | TRBD1 | TGTGCCATCAATCCAGGGACAGGGGTAGATACGCAGTATTTT | CAINPGTGVDTQYF
TRBJ1-5 | TRBV19 | - | - | TGTGCCAGTAGTAAGGGAGGGCTTGGAGGAAATCAGCCCCAGCATTTT | CASSKGGLGGNQPQHF
TRBJ1-2 | TRBV9 | once | - | TGTGCCAGCAGCGTAGGACCCCACGGGGACTATGGCTACACCTTC | CASSVGPHGDYGYTF
TRBJ1-1 | TRBV18 | - | TRBD1 | TGTGCCAGCTCACCAAGGACAGGGGACACTGAAGCTTTCTTT | CASSPRTGDTEAFF